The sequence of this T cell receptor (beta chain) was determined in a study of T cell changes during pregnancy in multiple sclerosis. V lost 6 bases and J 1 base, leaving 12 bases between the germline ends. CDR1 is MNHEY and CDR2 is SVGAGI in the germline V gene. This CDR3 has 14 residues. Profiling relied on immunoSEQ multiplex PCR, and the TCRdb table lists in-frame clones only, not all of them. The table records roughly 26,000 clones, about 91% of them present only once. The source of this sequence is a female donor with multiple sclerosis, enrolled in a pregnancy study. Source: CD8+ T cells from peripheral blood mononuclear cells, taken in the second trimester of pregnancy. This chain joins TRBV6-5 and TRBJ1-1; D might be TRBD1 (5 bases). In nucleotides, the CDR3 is TGTGCCAGCAGCCCCGGGGGGGGGAACACTGAAGCTTTCTTT. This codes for CASSPGGGNTEAFF.